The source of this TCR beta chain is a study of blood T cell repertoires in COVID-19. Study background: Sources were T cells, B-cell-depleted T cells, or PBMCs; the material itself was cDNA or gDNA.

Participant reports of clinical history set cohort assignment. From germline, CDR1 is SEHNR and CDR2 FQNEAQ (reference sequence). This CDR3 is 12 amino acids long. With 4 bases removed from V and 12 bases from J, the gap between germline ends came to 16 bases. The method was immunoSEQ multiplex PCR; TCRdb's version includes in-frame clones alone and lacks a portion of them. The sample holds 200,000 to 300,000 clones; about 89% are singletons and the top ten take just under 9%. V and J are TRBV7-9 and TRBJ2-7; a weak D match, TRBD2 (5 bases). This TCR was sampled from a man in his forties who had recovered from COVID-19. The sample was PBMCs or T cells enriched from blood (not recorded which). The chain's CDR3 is CASSWRTGIVYF. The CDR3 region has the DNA TGTGCCAGCAGCTGGAGAACCGGGATAGTGTACTTC.